The next 21 T cell receptor beta chains were all read from a single sample in a study of blood T cell repertoires in COVID-19. Data came from immunoSEQ multiplex PCR; TCRdb stores just in-frame clones and leaves some out. In the table there are about 260,000 clones, about 85% of which are singletons. Sequences were obtained from peripheral blood. The receptors derive from a man aged 55 to 69 with acute or convalescent COVID-19.

V gene TRBV7-8 combines with J gene TRBJ2-7; 10 bases line up with TRBD1. With V trimmed by 2 bases and J by 3 bases, 1 base remained unmatched. The CDR3 contains 14 residues. Germline V gene data show CDR1 as SGHVS and CDR2 as FQNEAQ. The CDR3 DNA follows: TGTGCCAGCAGCTTATGGACAGGGGGCTACGAGCAGTACTTC. This encodes CASSLWTGGYEQYF.

This clone was seen a few times. This rearrangement joins TRBV30 to TRBJ2-5, with 7 positions matching TRBD2. The V gene's germline CDR1 is GTSNPN and CDR2 SVGIG (reference sequence). The J segment lost 5 bases and the V segment lost 2 bases, leaving 5 bases of the junction unmatched. CDR3 size: 13 residues. The CDR3 reads CAWSRLAYETQYF. The CDR3 nucleotides are TGTGCCTGGAGTAGACTAGCTTACGAGACCCAGTACTTC.

The chain employs TRBV4-2 and TRBJ2-5, with D uncertain. The V gene's germline CDR1 is LGHNA and CDR2 YNFKEQ. The ends were cut back, 1 base at V and 2 bases at J, with 5 bases in the middle. This CDR3 comprises 13 residues. The CDR3 DNA reads TGTGCCAGCAGCCAAGTTCCACAAGAGACCCAGTACTTC. Translated, it gives CASSQVPQETQYF.

This chain links TRBV18 with TRBJ2-3; 14 nucleotides agree with TRBD2. The junction had 2 bases not matched to a gene; V was cut back by 2 bases and J by 10 bases. This CDR3 has 14 amino acids. Germline assignment: CDR1 KGHSH and CDR2 LQKENI. DNA of the CDR3: TGTGCCAGCTCACCAGGACTAGCGGGGGGAGCGCAGTATTTT. Amino acids: CASSPGLAGGAQYF.

This clone was observed a few times. CDR3 in DNA: TGTGCCATCAGTGAGACCACAAGAAACACCATATATTTT. It encodes CAISETTRNTIYF. The rearrangement joins TRBV10-3 to TRBJ1-3; no definite D call. This CDR3 has 13 residues. Germline loops: CDR1 ENHRY, CDR2 SYGVKD. The V end was cut by 2 bases, the J end by 5 bases, with 7 bases between.

This clone was observed a single time. The chain is built from TRBV5-1 and TRBJ1-6, with D possibly TRBD1 on 6 matching bases. The germline CDR1 and CDR2 sequences are SGHRS and YFSETQ. V shed 5 bases and J shed 7 bases, with 13 bases lying between them. The CDR3 length is 14 residues. The CDR3 protein is CASRGAQGNSPLHF. For the CDR3, the DNA is TGCGCCAGCAGGGGGGCACAGGGCAATTCACCCCTCCACTTT.

CDR3: CASSGPMGIQERGLFF. The DNA of the CDR3 is TGTGCCAGCAGCGGACCGATGGGTATACAGGAAAGAGGACTGTTTTTT. The V call is TRBV11-2, the J call TRBJ1-4; D possibly corresponds to TRBD1 (5 bases). This CDR3 contains 16 residues. Germline CDR1 SGHAT, CDR2 FQNNGV. V lost 5 bases to trimming and J lost 13 bases, with 26 bases between them.

The V and J genes are TRBV7-6 and TRBJ2-1; perhaps TRBD2 as D (6 bases). The CDR3 consists of 19 residues. V lost 0 bases, J lost 0 bases, and 18 bases lay in between. Germline loops: CDR1 SGHVS, CDR2 FNYEAQ. CDR3 DNA sequence: TGTGCCAGCAGCTTAGCGTTCGAATCCGCGGGGCCCTCCTACAATGAGCAGTTCTTC. Amino acid sequence: CASSLAFESAGPSYNEQFF.

The chain combines TRBV7-9 with TRBJ1-2; 9 nucleotides agree with TRBD1. CDR1 and CDR2 (germline): SEHNR, FQNEAQ (reference sequence). The ends lost 5 bases at V and 6 bases at J; junction bases unmatched: 10. CDR3 length equals 15 residues. CDR3 sequence reads: CASSPVGQGGHGYTF. The CDR3 DNA reads TGTGCCAGCAGCCCGGTGGGACAGGGCGGGCATGGCTACACCTTC.

The V and J genes are TRBV7-9 and TRBJ2-3; TRBD1 matches at 9 bases. This CDR3 has 15 amino acids. V lost 6 bases, J lost 4 bases, and 8 bases stayed unmatched. Per the germline V gene, CDR1 is SEHNR and CDR2 is FQNEAQ (reference sequence). CDR3 loop: CASRIGQGRADTQYF. CDR3 coding DNA: TGTGCCAGCAGGATAGGACAGGGGAGGGCAGATACGCAGTATTTT.

DNA of the CDR3: TGTGCCAGCAGCTTAGATCTAGGTAACACTGAAGCTTTCTTT. The encoded protein is CASSLDLGNTEAFF. The J gene is TRBJ1-1, the V gene TRBV11-2; D ambiguous. Looked up from germline, CDR1 is SGHAT and CDR2 is FQNNGV. The V end was cut by 0 bases, the J end by 2 bases, with 7 bases between. The CDR3 has 14 amino acids.

J is TRBJ1-2 and V is TRBV6-5, with 8 bases identical to TRBD1. With V trimmed by 6 bases and J by 5 bases, 11 bases remained unmatched. From germline, CDR1 is MNHEY and CDR2 SVGAGI. The CDR3 runs to 15 residues. The CDR3 protein is CASSVGQGERYGYTF. The CDR3 DNA reads TGTGCCAGCAGCGTTGGACAGGGTGAGAGGTATGGCTACACCTTC.

The V gene is TRBV18, the J gene TRBJ2-7; perhaps TRBD2 as D (5 bases). CDR3 length: 15 amino acids. Germline V CDR1 and CDR2: KGHSH, LQKENI. V lost 1 base, J lost 1 base, and 11 bases lay in between. The DNA of the CDR3 is TGTGCCAGCTCACCACGGCTAGCTGGATCCTACGAGCAGTACTTC. It is translated as CASSPRLAGSYEQYF.

In its sample, this clone was seen a few times. The chain joins TRBV16 to TRBJ2-7; 7 bases align to TRBD1. V lost 6 bases and J lost 2; bases outside the gene matches: 7. The length of the CDR3 is 14 residues. Germline CDR1 and CDR2: KGHSY and FQNENV. The CDR3 DNA reads as TGTGCCAGCAGTGAGTCGACAGGGACCTACGAGCAGTACTTC. This encodes CASSESTGTYEQYF.

This sequence joins TRBV29-1 and TRBJ1-2; TRBD1 aligns across 8 bases. V was pared by 6 bases and J by 4 bases, with 7 bases of the junction left unmatched. The CDR3 covers 13 residues. Per germline, CDR1 SQVTM and CDR2 ANQGSEA. The CDR3 protein is CSVQGTGRYGYTF. Written as DNA, the CDR3 is TGCAGCGTCCAAGGGACAGGCCGCTATGGCTACACCTTC. The full variable domain, its missing parts supplied by reference TRBV29-1 and TRBJ1-2, is SAVISQKPSRDICQRGTSLTIQCQVDSQVTMMFWYRQQPGQSLTLIATANQGSEATYESGFVIDKFPISRPNLTFSTLTVSNMSPEDSSIYLCSVQGTGRYGYTFGSGTRLTVV.

The chain is built from TRBV28 and TRBJ2-4; 7 bases are shared with TRBD1. The J segment lost 12 bases and the V segment lost 1 base, leaving 15 bases of the junction unmatched. CDR3 size: 16 residues. CDR1 is MDHEN, CDR2 SYDVKM, per germline. For the CDR3, the DNA is TGTGCCAGCAGTTTATATGGTGGGGACAGTCCTCTATCTCAGTACTTC. Its protein is CASSLYGGDSPLSQYF.

In its sample, this clone was seen a few times. The CDR3 DNA sequence: TGTGCCAGCAGCTTCGACAGTAAGCTGTTTTTT. Translating gives CASSFDSKLFF. V is TRBV7-2 and J is TRBJ2-2; D perhaps matches TRBD1 (5 bases). Trimming stripped 3 bases from V and 12 bases from J, with 8 bases between. This CDR3 region has 11 residues. CDR1 and CDR2 (germline): SGHTA, FQGNSA. Combining the CDR3 with reference TRBV7-2 and TRBJ2-2 gives the whole variable domain GAGVSQSPSNKVTEKGKDVELRCDPISGHTALYWYRQSLGQGLEFLIYFQGNSAPDKSGLPSDRFSAERTGGSVSTLTIQRTQQEDSAVYLCASSFDSKLFFGEGSRLTVL.

In the case of this clone: Within the sample, other DNA sequences also encode this same CDR3. The chain joins TRBV6-6 to TRBJ2-7, with TRBD1 matching 10 bases. J gave up 4 bases and V 6 bases, and 6 bases lay outside the gene matches. The V gene's germline CDR1 is MNHNY and CDR2 SVGAGI (reference sequence). This CDR3 is 14 amino acids long. For the CDR3, the DNA is TGTGCCAGCAGACTCGGACAGGGGGTATACGAGCAGTACTTC. Translation gives CASRLGQGVYEQYF.

The chain recombines TRBV5-8 with TRBJ2-7; perhaps TRBD1 as D (6 bases). Germline loops: CDR1 SGHTS, CDR2 YDEGEE. This CDR3 has 16 residues. V was pared by 2 bases and J by 6 bases, with 21 bases between. CDR3 residues: CASSLSTGSLSGEQYF. The CDR3 coding sequence is TGTGCCAGCAGCTTATCAACAGGGTCGCTCTCCGGCGAGCAGTACTTC. Based on the CDR3 plus reference TRBV5-8 and TRBJ2-7, the full variable domain is EAGVTQSPTHLIKTRGQQATLRCSPISGHTSVYWYQQALGLGLQFLLWYDEGEERNRGNFPPRFSGRQFPNYSSELNVNALELEDSALYLCASSLSTGSLSGEQYFGPGTRLTVT.

This clone has just a few counts. The chain joins TRBV2 to TRBJ2-3, with 12 nucleotides matching TRBD2. J gave up 1 base and V 5 bases, and 13 bases lay outside the gene matches. The germline CDR1 and CDR2 sequences are SNHLY and FYNNEI. CDR3 length: 19 amino acids. The CDR3 region has the DNA TGTGCCAGCAGTAGAGAAAGGACTCTAGCGGGGGGGCGCACAGATACGCAGTATTTT. Translating gives CASSRERTLAGGRTDTQYF. Full variable domain (rest looked up from reference TRBV2 and TRBJ2-3): EPEVTQTPSHQVTQMGQEVILRCVPISNHLYFYWYRQILGQKVEFLVSFYNNEISEKSEIFDDQFSVERPDGSNFTLKIRSTKLEDSAMYFCASSRERTLAGGRTDTQYFGPGTRLTVL.

This clone was recorded a few times. V is TRBV6-5 and J is TRBJ1-3; D is uncertain. The V end was cut by 0 bases, the J end by 0 bases, with 6 bases between. The length of the CDR3 is 15 residues. Germline V lookup: CDR1 MNHEY, CDR2 SVGAGI. The CDR3 reads CASSYSMSSGNTIYF. CDR3 bases: TGTGCCAGCAGTTACTCCATGAGCTCTGGAAACACCATATATTTT.